The T cell receptor beta chain described here comes from a study of T cell changes during pregnancy in multiple sclerosis. Libraries were prepared by immunoSEQ multiplex PCR; TCRdb keeps only in-frame clonotypes and omits some of them. The sample comprises about 40,000 clones, 92% of which are singletons, and roughly 13% rests with the top ten. V was cut by 2 bases and J by 4 bases, with 18 bases left in between. The CDR3 is made up of 16 amino acids. Looked up from germline, CDR1 is MNHNS and CDR2 is SASEGT. This TCR was recovered from a female donor with multiple sclerosis, enrolled in a pregnancy study. The source material was CD8+ T cells from peripheral blood mononuclear cells, sampled in the first trimester of pregnancy. The genes are TRBV6-1 and TRBJ2-7; D is possibly TRBD1 (5 bases). The CDR3 region has the DNA TGTGCCAGCAGTGAAAGTCAGGGATACTCTGATTACGAGCAGTACTTC. It encodes CASSESQGYSDYEQYF.